The present T cell receptor (beta chain) was sequenced within a study of T cell responses to AZD1222 COVID-19 vaccine. Study conclusions and caveats: CD4 TCRs covered the whole spike, strongest at regions 160-218 and 743-854. Compared with day 0, the breadth and depth of the Spike-specific TCR repertoire rose significantly after two doses of AZD1222. At baseline, seropositivity was found in only a handful of AZD1222 recipients. Repertoires were collected only later (after the peak T cell response had occurred).

Worth noting for this clone: Its antigen remains unidentified.

The germline V gene encodes CDR1 SGHTA and CDR2 FQGNSA. Trimming stripped 6 bases from V and 0 bases from J, with 12 bases between. The CDR3 extends over 14 amino acids. Produced via immunoSEQ multiplex PCR; TCRdb's table is partial and in-frame only. The repertoire holds roughly 100,000 clones, with about nine tenths as singletons. The material was peripheral blood, obtained 28 days after the second AZD1222 dose. This TCR came from an adult who received the AZD1222 COVID-19 vaccine. J is TRBJ2-7 and V is TRBV7-2; D is possibly TRBD1 (5 bases). CDR3 protein: CASSQVDSSYEQYF. As DNA, the CDR3 is TGTGCCAGCAGTCAAGTTGACAGCTCCTACGAGCAGTACTTC.